A selection of T cell receptor beta chains follows, all from one sample in a study of blood T cell repertoires in COVID-19. Sequencing was performed with immunoSEQ multiplex PCR; in TCRdb, only in-frame clones are kept and a portion is missing. The table has some 200,000 clones, 85% seen once. Sequencing used peripheral blood. Receptor source: a woman in her 70s with COVID-19, enrolled during active disease. Both conserved end residues are part of each CDR3. Each record gives: CDR3 DNA, CDR3 protein, D gene, V gene, J gene, clone size. A D gene is named only where the DNA matches it firmly. Some rows have no size entry. The others give once, few or many, or a class for an expanded clone.

cdr3_nt: TGCGCCAGCAGCAACAGGGACCCCTACTATGGCTACACCTTC
cdr3_aa: CASSNRDPYYGYTF
d_call: -
v_call: TRBV4-1
j_call: TRBJ1-2
clone_size: -

cdr3_nt: TGTGCCAGCAGCCACCACGGGAGGGGCGCATGGACTGAAGCTTTCTTT
cdr3_aa: CASSHHGRGAWTEAFF
d_call: -
v_call: TRBV3-1/TRBV3-2
j_call: TRBJ1-1
clone_size: -

cdr3_nt: TGTGCCAGCAGCTCGGACAGGGGCGCGGGGGGCTACACCTTC
cdr3_aa: CASSSDRGAGGYTF
d_call: TRBD1
v_call: TRBV11-2
j_call: TRBJ1-2
clone_size: -

cdr3_nt: TGTGCCAGCAGCTTATCCGGGACAGGGGCTTCACCCCTCCACTTT
cdr3_aa: CASSLSGTGASPLHF
d_call: TRBD1
v_call: TRBV6-5
j_call: TRBJ1-6
clone_size: -

cdr3_nt: TGCGCCAGCAGTTCTAGTAGGGACAGCTCCTACGAGCAGTACTTC
cdr3_aa: CASSSSRDSSYEQYF
d_call: TRBD1
v_call: TRBV5-1
j_call: TRBJ2-7
clone_size: -

cdr3_nt: TGTGCCAGCAGCCGGACTAGCGGGTACGGAGAGACCCAGTACTTC
cdr3_aa: CASSRTSGYGETQYF
d_call: TRBD2
v_call: TRBV7-3
j_call: TRBJ2-5
clone_size: once

cdr3_nt: TGCGCCAGCAGTTGGGGGGGACTTTCTGGAAACACCATATATTTT
cdr3_aa: CASSWGGLSGNTIYF
d_call: -
v_call: TRBV5-1
j_call: TRBJ1-3
clone_size: once

cdr3_nt: TGTGCCAGCAGCCAAGATCGGTCCAACAATGAGCAGTTCTTC
cdr3_aa: CASSQDRSNNEQFF
d_call: -
v_call: TRBV3-1/TRBV3-2
j_call: TRBJ2-1
clone_size: -

cdr3_nt: TGTGCCAGCAGTTACTCAGGGGGCGGTCAGCCCCAGCATTTT
cdr3_aa: CASSYSGGGQPQHF
d_call: TRBD1
v_call: TRBV6-5
j_call: TRBJ1-5
clone_size: -

cdr3_nt: TGTGCCAGCAGCTTCGCGACAGGGGAAGCCTACGAGCAGTACTTC
cdr3_aa: CASSFATGEAYEQYF
d_call: TRBD1
v_call: TRBV9
j_call: TRBJ2-7
clone_size: -

cdr3_nt: TGCGCCAGCAGGCAACCCGCTGCGGGTACGAGAAACACCATATATTTT
cdr3_aa: CASRQPAAGTRNTIYF
d_call: -
v_call: TRBV4-1
j_call: TRBJ1-3
clone_size: -

cdr3_nt: TGTGCCAGCAGCGTAGGAGGGACACTTACCTACAATGAGCAGTTCTTC
cdr3_aa: CASSVGGTLTYNEQFF
d_call: -
v_call: TRBV9
j_call: TRBJ2-1
clone_size: -

cdr3_nt: TGTGCCAGCAGCGTCCAGGGGGCGCACACTGAAGCTTTCTTT
cdr3_aa: CASSVQGAHTEAFF
d_call: TRBD1
v_call: TRBV5-4
j_call: TRBJ1-1
clone_size: once

cdr3_nt: TGTGCCAGCAGCGTAGAAGGTACAGGGGGCAATGGCTACACCTTC
cdr3_aa: CASSVEGTGGNGYTF
d_call: TRBD1
v_call: TRBV9
j_call: TRBJ1-2
clone_size: few

cdr3_nt: TGCGCCAGCAGTGAGTCTTTACAGGGTAACACCGGGGAGCTGTTTTTT
cdr3_aa: CASSESLQGNTGELFF
d_call: -
v_call: TRBV10-2
j_call: TRBJ2-2
clone_size: -

cdr3_nt: TGTGCCAGCCATCCAGCGGGAGAAGAAATAGGGGAGACCCAGTACTTC
cdr3_aa: CASHPAGEEIGETQYF
d_call: TRBD2
v_call: TRBV2
j_call: TRBJ2-5
clone_size: few

cdr3_nt: TGTGCCAGCAGCTTGGACAGGGGAGCTTTCTTT
cdr3_aa: CASSLDRGAFF
d_call: TRBD1
v_call: TRBV13
j_call: TRBJ1-1
clone_size: few